The T cell receptor beta chain under discussion was sequenced for a study of cytomegalovirus exposure and HLA in healthy donors. About the study: HLA-typed donors were the source of about 85 million unique TCRs, which an early data release held.

The PCR was carried out with 60 Vbeta primers and 13 Jbeta primers. Sequencing used immunoSEQ multiplex PCR; TCRdb keeps in-frame clones, though not all of them. The sample includes approximately 130,000 clones, around 72% of them seen just once. V lost 1 base, J lost 3 bases, and 4 bases lay in between. Germline CDR1 reads SGHRS; CDR2 reads YFSETQ. This CDR3 has 12 residues. Findings and caveats of the study: Sequencing likely generated an artifact that appeared as a cluster of highly shared sequence variants.

This clone has a handful of counts. Antigen specificity is unknown. Sequenced sample: PBMCs. This TCR derives from a man over 45 in good health and CMV-seropositive. The V gene is TRBV5-1, the J gene TRBJ1-2; no clear D. CDR3 coding DNA: TGCGCCAGCAGCTTGACGGACTATGGCTACACCTTC. It encodes CASSLTDYGYTF.